Each of the 22 T cell receptor beta chains below was sequenced from the same sample in a study of cytomegalovirus exposure and HLA in healthy donors. PCR involved 60 Vbeta and 13 Jbeta primers. Method: immunoSEQ multiplex PCR; TCRdb's copy keeps in-frame clones and lacks some. Of around 150,000 clones detected, approximately 79% appear once; the ten largest clones hold roughly 6.7%. The source material was PBMCs. Every receptor here comes from a man aged 50 or older in good health and CMV-seropositive.

The chain joins TRBV7-2 to TRBJ1-2, with a weak D call TRBD1 (6 bases). This CDR3 has 16 amino acids. The V end lost 5 bases, the J end lost 2 bases, and 18 bases lay between the germline ends. Germline CDR1 is SGHTA and CDR2 is FQGNSA. CDR3 nucleotide sequence: TGTGCCAGCAGCCCCCGGGAGGCGGGGGCAAACTATGGCTACACCTTC. It is translated as CASSPREAGANYGYTF. Supplemented by reference TRBV7-2 and TRBJ1-2, the full variable domain reads GAGVSQSPSNKVTEKGKDVELRCDPISGHTALYWYRQSLGQGLEFLIYFQGNSAPDKSGLPSDRFSAERTGGSVSTLTIQRTQQEDSAVYLCASSPREAGANYGYTFGSGTRLTVV.

V gene TRBV5-3 combines with J gene TRBJ2-7; TRBD1 matches 9 bases. TRBV5-3 is an ORF; its function is uncertain. The CDR3 contains 15 residues. V was clipped by 0 bases and J by 2 bases; unmatched bases: 3. CDR3 bases: TGTGCCAGAAGCTTGGGGGACAGGGCCCCCTACGAGCAGTACTTC. This gives the protein CARSLGDRAPYEQYF.

In its sample, this clone was seen a few times. In DNA, the CDR3 is TGCGCCAGCAGCTCGCTAGCGGAGAACTACGAGCAGTACTTC. Its protein product is CASSSLAENYEQYF. The chain employs TRBV5-1 and TRBJ2-5; 7 nucleotides align to TRBD2. The J call is uncertain, as TRBJ2-7 better fits the DNA end. This CDR3 has 14 amino acids. Looked up from germline, CDR1 is SGHRS and CDR2 is YFSETQ.

This rearrangement joins TRBV28 to TRBJ2-3; 11 positions match TRBD2. Per the germline V gene, CDR1 is MDHEN and CDR2 is SYDVKM. V dropped 5 bases and J dropped 2; count of bases not matched to a gene: 6. The CDR3 consists of 16 residues. The CDR3 DNA is TGTGCCAGCAGTCAGACTAGCGGGGCCTTCACAGATACGCAGTATTTT. Translation: CASSQTSGAFTDTQYF.

The J gene is TRBJ2-1, the V gene TRBV5-1, with D possibly TRBD2 on 6 matching bases. Trimming left V 4 bases short and J 1 base short, with 9 bases between. Germline V CDR1 and CDR2: SGHRS, YFSETQ. This CDR3 is 14 amino acids long. CDR3 sequence reads: CASSTGGSYNEQFF. The CDR3 DNA follows: TGCGCCAGCAGCACCGGGGGTTCCTACAATGAGCAGTTCTTC. The complete variable domain, with remaining parts taken from reference TRBV5-1 and TRBJ2-1, reads KAGVTQTPRYLIKTRGQQVTLSCSPISGHRSVSWYQQTPGQGLQFLFEYFSETQRNKGNFPGRFSGRQFSNSRSEMNVSTLELGDSALYLCASSTGGSYNEQFFGPGTRLTVL.

The chain has TRBV29-1 and TRBJ2-7, with 7 positions matching TRBD1. Germline V gene data show CDR1 as SQVTM and CDR2 as ANQGSEA. This CDR3 spans 11 amino acids. The V gene end was trimmed by 6 bases and the J gene end by 7 bases; junction bases not matched to a gene: 6. CDR3 nucleotide sequence: TGCAGCGTAGTAGGGGGCGGGGAGCAGTACTTC. The encoded protein is CSVVGGGEQYF.

This chain links TRBV4-1 with TRBJ2-7, with D tentatively TRBD1 (5 bases). The V and J ends lost 4 bases and 5 bases respectively, with 18 bases between them. This CDR3 region has 15 residues. CDR1 and CDR2 (germline): MGHRA, YSYEKL. CDR3 residues: CASSPPWSGNHEQYF. The CDR3 nucleotides read TGCGCCAGCAGCCCCCCTTGGTCAGGGAACCACGAGCAGTACTTC.

This chain uses TRBV2 with TRBJ1-5; 7 nucleotides match TRBD1. V dropped 4 bases and J dropped 2; count of bases not matched to a gene: 5. In germline, CDR1 is SNHLY, CDR2 FYNNEI. This CDR3 has 15 residues. CDR3 residues: CASSVEGTGNQPQHF. Written as DNA, the CDR3 is TGTGCCAGCAGTGTTGAGGGGACAGGCAATCAGCCCCAGCATTTT. The whole variable domain, filled in from reference TRBV2 and TRBJ1-5, reads EPEVTQTPSHQVTQMGQEVILRCVPISNHLYFYWYRQILGQKVEFLVSFYNNEISEKSEIFDDQFSVERPDGSNFTLKIRSTKLEDSAMYFCASSVEGTGNQPQHFGDGTRLSIL.

The gene calls are TRBV28 and TRBJ2-7; 10 bases fit TRBD1. CDR1 MDHEN and CDR2 SYDVKM come from the germline V gene. This CDR3 contains 13 residues. J gave up 7 bases and V 7 bases, and 7 bases lay outside the gene matches. The CDR3 nucleotides are TGTGCCAGCACTATGGGACAGGGGTTAGAGCAGTACTTC. Translating it yields CASTMGQGLEQYF.

The V and J genes are TRBV19 and TRBJ1-5; D call uncertain. The CDR3 runs 14 residues. Germline V gene sequence: CDR1 LNHDA, CDR2 SQIVND (reference sequence). V dropped 7 bases and J dropped 5 bases, with 15 bases sitting between them. The CDR3 sequence: CASKGEGMYQPQHF. CDR3 coding DNA: TGTGCCAGTAAGGGAGAAGGGATGTATCAGCCCCAGCATTTT.

The gene calls are TRBV19 and TRBJ2-5, with 10 bases aligning to TRBD1. The germline CDR1 and CDR2 sequences are LNHDA and SQIVND (reference sequence). V shed 5 bases, J shed 5 bases, and the junction held 8 bases outside the gene matches. The CDR3 loop spans 15 amino acids. As DNA, the CDR3 is TGTGCCAGTAGTCCCCCCGGGACAGGGGATGAGACCCAGTACTTC. Protein product: CASSPPGTGDETQYF.

The chain recombines TRBV5-1 with TRBJ2-7; TRBD2 matches at 7 bases. J gave up 4 bases and V 7 bases, and 17 bases lay outside the gene matches. Germline lookup yields CDR1 SGHRS and CDR2 YFSETQ. The CDR3 spans 16 residues. The CDR3 spells CASGPYIASGLYEQYF. The CDR3 DNA follows: TGCGCCAGCGGCCCCTATATCGCTAGCGGTTTGTACGAGCAGTACTTC.

The chain joins TRBV5-6 to TRBJ2-5; possible D gene TRBD2, 6 bases. The J call may be faulty, since TRBJ2-7 better matches the DNA end. The CDR3 runs 14 residues. CDR1 and CDR2 from the germline V gene are SGHDT and YYEEEE. The DNA of the CDR3 is TGTGCCAGCAGTTTATGGGACTTAATCTACGAGCAGTACTTC. This encodes CASSLWDLIYEQYF.

The chain has TRBV2 and TRBJ2-3; 14 bases are a match to TRBD2. The germline CDR1 and CDR2 sequences are SNHLY and FYNNEI. The junction had 8 bases not matched to a gene; V was cut back by 2 bases and J by 4 bases. The CDR3 spans 18 residues. The CDR3 coding sequence is TGTGCCAGCAGTGAAATGGGGACTAGCGGGAGTGAAGCAGATACGCAGTATTTT. It yields the protein CASSEMGTSGSEADTQYF.

V is TRBV10-3 and J is TRBJ1-5; TRBD1 aligns across 7 bases. The CDR3 loop spans 15 amino acids. The ends lost 0 bases at V and 2 bases at J; junction bases unmatched: 1. The germline CDR1 and CDR2 sequences are ENHRY and SYGVKD. DNA of the CDR3: TGTGCCATCAGTGAGTCCACAGGGGGCAATCAGCCCCAGCATTTT. This codes for CAISESTGGNQPQHF.

The gene calls are TRBV4-1 and TRBJ2-7; 9 nucleotides align to TRBD2. Unmatched junction bases numbered 9, after V lost 0 bases and J lost 6 bases. This CDR3 is 16 amino acids long. Per the germline V gene, CDR1 is MGHRA and CDR2 is YSYEKL. As DNA, the CDR3 is TGCGCCAGCAGCCAAGATTCCAGCGGGAGGTACCTCGAGCAGTACTTC. Residues: CASSQDSSGRYLEQYF.

The rearrangement links TRBV7-8 to TRBJ1-6, with D uncertain. Trimming took 5 bases from V and 7 from J, leaving 12 bases between them. Germline V gene data show CDR1 as SGHVS and CDR2 as FQNEAQ. The CDR3 covers 14 residues. This chain's CDR3 is CASSQAQANSPLHF. CDR3 coding DNA: TGTGCCAGCAGCCAGGCCCAAGCAAATTCACCCCTCCACTTT.

The rearrangement links TRBV6-5 to TRBJ1-4; no definite D call. Germline values: CDR1 MNHEY, CDR2 SVGAGI. The length of the CDR3 is 13 residues. Deletions cut 6 bases from V and 11 bases from J, with 16 bases between. DNA of the CDR3: TGTGCCAGCAGGGAGGGAACGAGCGGGAAACTGTTTTTT. This gives the protein CASREGTSGKLFF.

The chain carries TRBV4-1 and TRBJ2-3; 12 bases align to TRBD2. Germline V gives CDR1 MGHRA, CDR2 YSYEKL. V gave up 7 bases and J gave up 4 bases; unmatched junction bases: 12. The CDR3 has 17 residues. Here the CDR3 DNA reads TGCGCCAGCAACGCTCCTAGCGGGAGGGCCGGGTCAGATACGCAGTATTTT. It is translated as CASNAPSGRAGSDTQYF.

This clone was counted a few times. The V and J genes are TRBV30 and TRBJ2-2; D unresolved. Germline V gene sequence: CDR1 GTSNPN, CDR2 SVGIG (reference sequence). Deletions cut 4 bases from V and 5 bases from J, with 8 bases between. This CDR3 is built from 12 residues. The CDR3 nucleotides read TGTGCCTGGACCCGAGGAACCGGGGAGCTGTTTTTT. This codes for CAWTRGTGELFF.

Comment on this clone: The sample has other DNA sequences that encode this CDR3 too. The J gene is TRBJ1-2, the V gene TRBV27; D possibly corresponds to TRBD1 (6 bases). V lost 9 bases and J lost 3, with 14 bases in between. The V gene's germline CDR1 is MNHEY and CDR2 SMNVEV (reference sequence). The CDR3 runs to 13 residues. CDR3 bases: TGTGCCAGTAAACTTCGACAGGACTATGGCTACACCTTC. Translated, it gives CASKLRQDYGYTF.

The J gene is TRBJ2-3, the V gene TRBV19, with 15 bases identical to TRBD2. The CDR3 runs to 18 residues. The V segment lost 2 bases and the J segment 3 bases; nucleotides outside the gene matches: 6. CDR1 and CDR2 (germline): LNHDA, SQIVND (reference sequence). CDR3 sequence (DNA): TGTGCCAGTAGTATACGGTCAGGACTAGCGGGAGGGACAGATACGCAGTATTTT. Protein: CASSIRSGLAGGTDTQYF.